The 26 T cell receptor beta chains presented below share a single source sample, sequenced in a study of metastatic and nonmetastatic thyroid tumors. Until they underwent thyroid surgery, no patient had received any treatment. Using MiXCR, TCRdb reanalyzed the PCR reads. The sample has under 95,000 clones, 7.5% to 9% seen once. The sequenced material came from blood. These receptors originate from a female donor with papillary thyroid cancer or a benign thyroid nodule (not recorded which). Some clones in this sample may be carry-over from other donors' samples.

The genes are TRBV9 and TRBJ2-3, with D perhaps being TRBD1 or TRBD2 (5 bases each). Looked up from germline, CDR1 is SGDLS and CDR2 is YYNGEE. The CDR3 contains 14 residues. The ends were cut back, 6 bases at V and 2 bases at J, with 13 bases in the middle. CDR3 amino acids: CASISLGTTDTQYF. The CDR3 DNA reads as TGTGCCAGCATCTCCCTAGGGACCACAGATACGCAGTATTTT. The full variable domain, its missing parts supplied by reference TRBV9 and TRBJ2-3, is DSGVTQTPKHLITATGQRVTLRCSPRSGDLSVYWYQQSLDQGLQFLIQYYNGEERAKGNILERFSAQQFPDLHSELNLSSLELGDSALYFCASISLGTTDTQYFGPGTRLTVL.

For this clone: Different DNA sequences within this sample yield the same CDR3. The chain couples TRBV18 to TRBJ1-1, with a possible D match to TRBD1 (6 bases). CDR3 size: 13 residues. Trimming took off 2 bases at V and 4 bases at J, with 8 bases between the two ends. Germline loops: CDR1 KGHSH, CDR2 LQKENI. The CDR3 region is CASSPGGLTEAFF. For the CDR3, the DNA is TGTGCCAGCTCACCAGGGGGCCTCACTGAAGCTTTCTTT.

This clone was seen at least ten times. J is TRBJ2-1 and V is TRBV7-9; D possibly corresponds to TRBD1 (5 bases). The CDR3 length is 15 residues. The germline gives CDR1 SEHNR, CDR2 FQNEAQ (reference sequence). V lost 3 bases and J 4 bases, leaving 13 bases between the germline ends. Here the CDR3 reads CASSFPQGLYNEQFF. CDR3 in DNA: TGTGCCAGCAGCTTTCCGCAGGGTCTGTACAATGAGCAGTTCTTC.

This clone was recorded at least ten times. This chain links TRBV25-1 with TRBJ2-7; D is ambiguous. V gave up 5 bases and J gave up 3 bases, with 11 bases separating them. The germline V gene encodes CDR1 MGHDK and CDR2 SYGVNS. The CDR3 runs to 13 residues. The CDR3 is CASSKGWDYEQYF. The CDR3 DNA is TGTGCCAGCAGTAAGGGATGGGACTACGAGCAGTACTTC.

There are many counts of this clone. The chain has TRBV15 and TRBJ2-5; TRBD1 is a possible D gene (5 bases). Germline assignment: CDR1 LNHNV and CDR2 YYDKDF (reference sequence). V gave up 0 bases and J gave up 3 bases, with 5 bases separating them. This CDR3 is built from 13 residues. Here the CDR3 reads CATSRDREETQYF. For the CDR3, the DNA is TGTGCCACCAGCAGAGACAGGGAAGAGACCCAGTACTTC.

This clone came up many times. The gene calls are TRBV2 and TRBJ2-1; D remains ambiguous. The length of the CDR3 is 14 residues. Germline V gene sequence: CDR1 SNHLY, CDR2 FYNNEI. The V end was cut by 2 bases, the J end by 7 bases, with 12 bases between. The CDR3 DNA follows: TGTGCCAGCAGTGAACGGGTAAAGGGTAATGAGCAGTTCTTC. Translating gives CASSERVKGNEQFF.

This clone showed up many times. The rearrangement uses TRBV5-5 and TRBJ1-4, with 12 bases identical to TRBD1. V trimming: 4 bases; J trimming: 11 bases; junction bases outside the gene matches: 12. The length of the CDR3 is 16 residues. CDR1 is SGHKS, CDR2 YYEKEE, per germline (reference sequence). The CDR3 here is CASSDKTGTGGVKLFF. Here the CDR3 DNA reads TGTGCCAGCAGCGATAAAACCGGGACAGGGGGCGTCAAACTGTTTTTT.

This clone was seen at least ten times. DNA of the CDR3: TGTGCCAGCAGCCACCGGGACGGAGGGAGTTCACCCCTCCACTTT. Its translation is CASSHRDGGSSPLHF. This chain joins TRBV3-1 and TRBJ1-6; D perhaps matches TRBD1 (5 bases). V was clipped by 3 bases and J by 9 bases, with 15 bases between them. CDR1 LGHDT and CDR2 YNNKEL come from the germline V gene (reference sequence). The CDR3 extends over 15 amino acids.

This clone was observed at least ten times. In nucleotides, the CDR3 is TGTGCCAGCAGACGACAGGGGTTAGGCTATGGCTACACCTTC. Translating it yields CASRRQGLGYGYTF. The V call is TRBV12-3 or TRBV12-4, the J call TRBJ1-2; TRBD1 aligns across 8 bases. This CDR3 has 14 amino acids. V lost 6 bases and J lost 4; bases outside the gene matches: 7.

This clone was recorded many times. The gene calls are TRBV12-3 or TRBV12-4 and TRBJ2-3; no clear D. Trimming cost V 3 bases and J 7 bases, with 5 bases left between them. CDR3 length: 11 amino acids. The CDR3 protein is CASSFGNTQYF. The DNA for the CDR3 is TGTGCCAGCAGTTTTGGGAATACGCAGTATTTT.

Details on this clone: A read error is possible here, since a much larger clone lies one base away. This rearrangement joins TRBV12-3 or TRBV12-4 to TRBJ2-5; D not certain. This CDR3 has 12 residues. CDR3 DNA sequence: TGTGCCAGCAGTGACCCGAAGACGACCCCGTACTTC. Its protein is CASSDPKTTPYF.

The rearrangement uses TRBV28 and TRBJ1-6; D call uncertain. With 5 bases removed from V and 5 bases from J, the gap between germline ends came to 10 bases. The CDR3 is 14 amino acids. CDR1 and CDR2 (germline): MDHEN, SYDVKM. The CDR3 is CASSTPRDNSPLHF. CDR3 nucleotides: TGTGCCAGCAGTACCCCGAGGGATAATTCACCCCTCCACTTT.

This clone was detected ten times or more. This rearrangement joins TRBV20-1 to TRBJ2-1; 8 bases match TRBD2. The germline CDR1 and CDR2 sequences are DFQATT and SNEGSKA (reference sequence). Trimming cost V 0 bases and J 7 bases; bases outside gene matches: 14. The CDR3 length is 17 residues. CDR3: CSARDPRISGGANEQFF. The DNA of the CDR3 is TGCAGTGCTAGAGACCCTCGAATATCGGGGGGGGCGAATGAGCAGTTCTTC.

This clone was observed many times. The chain carries TRBV11-1 and TRBJ2-7, with 7 bases aligning to TRBD1. Trimming took 5 bases from V and 2 from J; bases not matched to a gene: 15. Per the germline V gene, CDR1 is SGHAT and CDR2 is FQDESV (reference sequence). The CDR3 length is 17 residues. The CDR3 DNA reads TGTGCCAGCAGCCCCCGTCTCGAGACAGGGACCCCCTACGAGCAGTACTTC. This gives the protein CASSPRLETGTPYEQYF.

This clone was seen at least ten times. The chain links TRBV4-1 to TRBJ2-2, with D perhaps given as TRBD1 or TRBD2 (6 bases each). The length of the CDR3 is 16 residues. The V end lost 0 bases, the J end lost 6 bases, and 14 bases lay between the germline ends. Per the germline V gene, CDR1 is MGHRA and CDR2 is YSYEKL. The CDR3 DNA reads as TGCGCCAGCAGCCAAGAAGGGGGACTTGGGGCCGGGGAGCTGTTTTTT. Its translation is CASSQEGGLGAGELFF.

Many counts were recorded for this clone. This rearrangement joins TRBV30 to TRBJ2-3; the D gene is possibly TRBD1 (6 bases). V was trimmed by 2 bases and J by 5 bases, leaving 14 bases between them. This CDR3 is built from 14 residues. Germline values: CDR1 GTSNPN, CDR2 SVGIG (reference sequence). CDR3 region: CAWSPRDNEDTQYF. The CDR3, as DNA: TGTGCCTGGAGTCCCAGGGACAATGAAGATACGCAGTATTTT.

This clone was detected many times. V gene TRBV7-9 combines with J gene TRBJ1-1; D possibly corresponds to TRBD1 (5 bases). The length of the CDR3 is 14 residues. Germline assignment: CDR1 SEHNR and CDR2 FQNEAQ (reference sequence). V was trimmed by 3 bases and J by 1 base, leaving 9 bases between them. The CDR3 loop reads CASSFPGPNTEAFF. The CDR3 DNA follows: TGTGCCAGCAGCTTCCCGGGGCCGAACACTGAAGCTTTCTTT.

This clone was recorded at least ten times. The J gene is TRBJ1-5, the V gene TRBV20-1, with TRBD1 identical over 7 bases. Per the germline V gene, CDR1 is DFQATT and CDR2 is SNEGSKA (reference sequence). With V trimmed by 1 base and J by 1 base, 4 bases remained unmatched. The CDR3 runs 15 residues. The CDR3 loop reads CSARVGGSSNQPQHF. CDR3 nucleotide sequence: TGCAGTGCTAGAGTAGGGGGCTCCAGCAATCAGCCCCAGCATTTT.

Many counts were recorded for this clone. V usage is TRBV20-1 and J usage is TRBJ2-1; D not resolved. This CDR3 region has 10 residues. Trimming left V 5 bases short and J 5 bases short, with 4 bases between. Germline V lookup: CDR1 DFQATT, CDR2 SNEGSKA (reference sequence). The CDR3 nucleotides read TGCAGTGCTTGGGACAATGAGCAGTTCTTC. Residues: CSAWDNEQFF.

This clone was observed many times. The gene calls are TRBV27 and TRBJ1-5, with 7 bases aligning to TRBD1. V shed 6 bases and J 5 bases; nucleotides not matched to a gene: 10. This CDR3 region has 15 residues. The V gene's germline CDR1 is MNHEY and CDR2 SMNVEV (reference sequence). For the CDR3, the DNA is TGTGCCAGCAGGTTAGGGACAGCCGGCCATCAGCCCCAGCATTTT. Protein: CASRLGTAGHQPQHF.

The table lists this clone with many counts. J is TRBJ2-1 and V is TRBV9; weak D call: TRBD2 (5 bases). The ends were cut back, 5 bases at V and 6 bases at J, with 15 bases in the middle. The CDR3 runs to 14 residues. From germline, CDR1 is SGDLS and CDR2 YYNGEE. The CDR3 DNA reads TGTGCCAGCAGTTCAACCTCCCGGGGCAATGAGCAGTTCTTC. Translation gives CASSSTSRGNEQFF.

The J gene is TRBJ2-5, the V gene TRBV4-1; maybe TRBD2 (5 bases). Trimming stripped 3 bases from V and 5 bases from J, with 10 bases between. From germline, CDR1 is MGHRA and CDR2 YSYEKL. The CDR3 has 13 residues. The CDR3 DNA is TGCGCCAGCAGCCAGAGACTATGGGAGACCCAGTACTTC. Amino acids: CASSQRLWETQYF.

The V and J genes are TRBV20-1 and TRBJ2-3; 12 bases are shared with TRBD2. The trim removed 6 bases at V and 6 bases at J, leaving 4 bases unmatched. Germline loops: CDR1 DFQATT, CDR2 SNEGSKA (reference sequence). The CDR3 contains 13 residues. CDR3 DNA sequence: TGCAGTGCCCAGACTAGCGGGGGTGATACGCAGTATTTT. Translated: CSAQTSGGDTQYF.

This clone was observed at least ten times. This sequence joins TRBV2 and TRBJ1-5; D is unclear. Trimming removed 4 bases at V and 2 bases at J, with 12 bases between. The CDR3 has 15 amino acids. Germline V gives CDR1 SNHLY, CDR2 FYNNEI. For the CDR3, the DNA is TGTGCCAGCAGTGCGGTCCGGACGGGCAATCAGCCCCAGCATTTT. Translating it yields CASSAVRTGNQPQHF.

The V call is TRBV2, the J call TRBJ1-1; unclear D gene. CDR1 SNHLY and CDR2 FYNNEI come from the germline V gene. The CDR3 spans 12 residues. Between the trimmed V and J ends, which lost 8 bases and 7 bases, there was a span of 14 bases. The CDR3 bases are TGTGCCAGCGGCGATGACCTGGTTGAAGCTTTCTTT. It encodes CASGDDLVEAFF.

This clone was observed at least ten times. The chain uses TRBV2 and TRBJ2-7; the D call may be TRBD1 or TRBD2 (5 bases each). CDR1 and CDR2 (germline): SNHLY, FYNNEI. The CDR3 has 12 residues. The ends were cut back, 5 bases at V and 6 bases at J, with 11 bases in the middle. The DNA for the CDR3 is TGTGCCAGCAGTCGGGACCCGGCCGAGCAGTACTTC. Protein: CASSRDPAEQYF.